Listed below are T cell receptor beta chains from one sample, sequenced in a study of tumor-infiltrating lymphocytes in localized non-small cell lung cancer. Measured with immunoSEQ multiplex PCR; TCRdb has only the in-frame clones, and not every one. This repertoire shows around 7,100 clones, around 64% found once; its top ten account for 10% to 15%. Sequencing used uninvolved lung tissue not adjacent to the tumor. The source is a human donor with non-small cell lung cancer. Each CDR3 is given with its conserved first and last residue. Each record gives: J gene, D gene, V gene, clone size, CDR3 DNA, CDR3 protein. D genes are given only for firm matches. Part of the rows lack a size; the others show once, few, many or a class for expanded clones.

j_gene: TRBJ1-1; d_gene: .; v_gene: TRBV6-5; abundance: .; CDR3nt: TGTGCCAGCAGTTACTCGGAGGGGCCTGAAGCTTTCTTT; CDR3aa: CASSYSEGPEAFF
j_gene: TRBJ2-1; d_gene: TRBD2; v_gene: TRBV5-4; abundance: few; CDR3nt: TGTGCCAGCAGCTCTGTACCAAGGACTAGCTACTACAATGAGCAGTTCTTC; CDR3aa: CASSSVPRTSYYNEQFF
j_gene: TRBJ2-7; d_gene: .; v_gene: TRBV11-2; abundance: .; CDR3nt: TGTGCCAGCAGCTTAGACAGGGGGGGTTACTACGAGCAGTACTTC; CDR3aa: CASSLDRGGYYEQYF
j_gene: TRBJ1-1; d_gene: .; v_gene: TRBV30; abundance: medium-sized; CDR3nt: TGTGCCTGGACGCCTGAGATGAACACTGAAGCTTTCTTT; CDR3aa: CAWTPEMNTEAFF
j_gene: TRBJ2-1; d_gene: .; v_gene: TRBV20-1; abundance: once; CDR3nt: TGCAGTGCTAGGCTTCCACTCGAGCAGTTCTTC; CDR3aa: CSARLPLEQFF
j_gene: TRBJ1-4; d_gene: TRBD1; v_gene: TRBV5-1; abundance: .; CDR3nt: TGCGCCAGCAGCTTGGACAGGGGGCCGCCTAATGAAAAACTGTTTTTT; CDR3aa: CASSLDRGPPNEKLFF
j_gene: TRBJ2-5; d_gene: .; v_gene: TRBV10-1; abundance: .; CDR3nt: TGCGCCAGCAGTGCCTCCGGGGCAGGGAAAGAGACCCAGTACTTC; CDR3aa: CASSASGAGKETQYF
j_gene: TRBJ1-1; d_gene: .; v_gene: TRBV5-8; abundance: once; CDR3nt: TGTGCCAGCAGCCCCGCGGACAGAATTAACACTGAAGCTTTCTTT; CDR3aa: CASSPADRINTEAFF
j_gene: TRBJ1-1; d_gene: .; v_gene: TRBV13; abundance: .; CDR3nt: TGTGCCACAAGGGGGGATATCCACACTGAAGCTTTCTTT; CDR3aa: CATRGDIHTEAFF
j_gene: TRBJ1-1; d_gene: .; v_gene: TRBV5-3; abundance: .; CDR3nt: TGTGCCAGCAGTGGCCCGAGGGCTGAAGCTTTCTTT; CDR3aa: CASSGPRAEAFF
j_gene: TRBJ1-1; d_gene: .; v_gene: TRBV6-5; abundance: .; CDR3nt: TGTGCCAGCAGTACCAACACTGAAGCTTTCTTT; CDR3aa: CASSTNTEAFF
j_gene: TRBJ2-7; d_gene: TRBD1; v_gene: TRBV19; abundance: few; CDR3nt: TGTGCCAGTAGTATAAGGGGGCTCGACGAGCAGTACTTC; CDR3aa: CASSIRGLDEQYF
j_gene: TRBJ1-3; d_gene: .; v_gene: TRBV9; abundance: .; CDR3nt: TGTGCCAGCAGCGGTACAGGGTCTTCTGGAAACACCATATATTTT; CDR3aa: CASSGTGSSGNTIYF
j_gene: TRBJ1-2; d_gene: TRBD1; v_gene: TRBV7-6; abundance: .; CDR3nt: TGTGCCAGCAGCCCCCGGGACAGGGGAGTTGATGGCTACACCTTC; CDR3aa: CASSPRDRGVDGYTF
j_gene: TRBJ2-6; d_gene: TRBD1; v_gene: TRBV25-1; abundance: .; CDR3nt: TGTGCCAGCAGTGAACTTGGACAGGGGGCGCGGGGGGCCAACGTCCTGACTTTC; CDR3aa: CASSELGQGARGANVLTF
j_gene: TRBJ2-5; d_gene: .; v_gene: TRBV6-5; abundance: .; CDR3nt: TGTGCCAGCAGTTTGGGTTGGGCAGAGACCCAGTACTTC; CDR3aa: CASSLGWAETQYF
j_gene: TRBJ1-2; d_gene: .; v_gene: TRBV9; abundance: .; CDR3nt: TGTGCCAGCAGACCCGAAGGCCCTAACTATGGCTACACCTTC; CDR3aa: CASRPEGPNYGYTF
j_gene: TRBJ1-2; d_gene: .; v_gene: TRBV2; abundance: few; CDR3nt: TGTGCCAGCACGATGGCGGGGACACCATCTTTACAGGGCTACACCTTC; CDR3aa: CASTMAGTPSLQGYTF
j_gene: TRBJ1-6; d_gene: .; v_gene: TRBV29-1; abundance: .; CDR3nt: TGCAGCGTGACACAGGGACGGGGTTCACCCCTCCACTTT; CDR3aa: CSVTQGRGSPLHF
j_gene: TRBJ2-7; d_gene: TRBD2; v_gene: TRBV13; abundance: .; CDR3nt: TGTGCCAGCAGCTTAGGGACTAGCGGGGACGAGCAGTACTTC; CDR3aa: CASSLGTSGDEQYF
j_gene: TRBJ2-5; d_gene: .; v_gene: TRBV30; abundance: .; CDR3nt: TGTGCCTGGAGTGTAGGGGGAGCGGCGAAGGAGACCCAGTACTTC; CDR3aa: CAWSVGGAAKETQYF
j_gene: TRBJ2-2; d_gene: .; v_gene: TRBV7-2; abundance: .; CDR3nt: TGTGCCAGCAGCTTAACGGGCCTCGTGGGCGGGGAGCTGTTTTTT; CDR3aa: CASSLTGLVGGELFF
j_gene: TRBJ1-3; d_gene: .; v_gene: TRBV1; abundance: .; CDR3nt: TGCACCAGCAGCCAGCGGACAGCTGGAAACACCATATATTTT; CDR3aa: CTSSQRTAGNTIYF
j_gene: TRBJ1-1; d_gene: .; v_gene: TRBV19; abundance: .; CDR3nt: TGTGCCAGTAGTATAGGAGGGCCGAGGACTGAAGCTTTCTTT; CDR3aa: CASSIGGPRTEAFF
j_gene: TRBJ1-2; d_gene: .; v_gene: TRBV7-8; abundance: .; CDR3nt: TGTGCCAGCAGCTCCACTACCTCGGTCTATGGCTACACCTTC; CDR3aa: CASSSTTSVYGYTF
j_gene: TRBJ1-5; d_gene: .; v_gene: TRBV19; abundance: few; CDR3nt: TGTGCCAGTAGTATTGAGCGCGGCAATCAGCCCCAGCATTTT; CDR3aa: CASSIERGNQPQHF
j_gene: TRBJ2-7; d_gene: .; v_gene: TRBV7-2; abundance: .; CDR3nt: TGTGCCAGCAGCTTAGGACCGCTTAACGAGCAGTACTTC; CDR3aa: CASSLGPLNEQYF
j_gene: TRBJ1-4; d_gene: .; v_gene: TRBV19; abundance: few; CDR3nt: TGTGCCAGTAGTGCAGGGTGGAAAGAAAAACTGTTTTTT; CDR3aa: CASSAGWKEKLFF
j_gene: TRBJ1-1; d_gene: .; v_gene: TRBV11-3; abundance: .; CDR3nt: TGTGCCAGCAGCTTAGCACAGTACGGGACTGAAGCTTTCTTT; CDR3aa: CASSLAQYGTEAFF
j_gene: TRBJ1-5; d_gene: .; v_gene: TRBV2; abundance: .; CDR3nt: TGTGCCAGCAGTGCCGAGACTGTCAATCAGCCCCAGCATTTT; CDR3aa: CASSAETVNQPQHF
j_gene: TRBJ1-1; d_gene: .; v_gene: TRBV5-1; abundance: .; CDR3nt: TGCGCCAGCAGCTTGGATTGGGTAGGCGGGACTGAAGCTTTCTTT; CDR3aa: CASSLDWVGGTEAFF
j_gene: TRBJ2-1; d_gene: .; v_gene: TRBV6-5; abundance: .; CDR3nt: TGTGCCAGCAGTCGACAGGAGATCAATGAGCAGTTCTTC; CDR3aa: CASSRQEINEQFF
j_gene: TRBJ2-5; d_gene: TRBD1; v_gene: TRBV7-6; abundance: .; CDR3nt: TGTGCCAGCAGCCCCGCCGGGACAGGGGGCCTGGAGACCCAGTACTTC; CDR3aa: CASSPAGTGGLETQYF
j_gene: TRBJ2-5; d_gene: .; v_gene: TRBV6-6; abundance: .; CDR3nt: TGTGCCAGCACAAGAGCGGTACAAGAGACCCAGTACTTC; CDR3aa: CASTRAVQETQYF
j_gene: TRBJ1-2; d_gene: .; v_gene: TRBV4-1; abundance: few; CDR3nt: TGCGCCAGCAGCCAAGAGCTCCGGACAGCGCTAGGTGGCTACACCTTC; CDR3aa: CASSQELRTALGGYTF
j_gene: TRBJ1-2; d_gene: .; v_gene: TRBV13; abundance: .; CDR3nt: TGTGCCAGCAGCTTTTTGGGGGAGGCCTATGGCTACACCTTC; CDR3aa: CASSFLGEAYGYTF
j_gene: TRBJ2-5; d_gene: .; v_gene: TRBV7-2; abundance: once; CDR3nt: TGTGCCAGCAGCTTAGCGGGGCCGGACCAAGAGACCCAGTACTTC; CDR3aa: CASSLAGPDQETQYF
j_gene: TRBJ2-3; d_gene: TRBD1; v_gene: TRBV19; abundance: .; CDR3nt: TGTGCCAGTAGTATTCGGACAGGGATAACAGATACGCAGTATTTT; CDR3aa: CASSIRTGITDTQYF
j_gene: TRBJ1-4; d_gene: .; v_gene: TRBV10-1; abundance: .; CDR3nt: TGCGCCAGCAAGAACTGGGCTGATGCAACTAATGAAAAACTGTTTTTT; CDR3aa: CASKNWADATNEKLFF
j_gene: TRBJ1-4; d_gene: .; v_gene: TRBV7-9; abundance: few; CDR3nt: TGTGCCAGCAGCTTAGGGCAGGGCTTTGAAAAACTGTTTTTT; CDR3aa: CASSLGQGFEKLFF
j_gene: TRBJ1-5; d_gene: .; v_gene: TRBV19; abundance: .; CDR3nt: TGTGCCACCCAGGAAAGCCTAAATGTTCAGCCCCAGCATTTT; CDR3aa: CATQESLNVQPQHF
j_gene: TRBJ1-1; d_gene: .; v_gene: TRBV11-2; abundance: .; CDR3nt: TGTGCCAGCAGCTTAGATATCAAGGCTTTCTTT; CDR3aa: CASSLDIKAFF
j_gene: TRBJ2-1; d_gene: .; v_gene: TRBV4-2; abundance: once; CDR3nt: TGTGCCAGCAGCCAAGATTTCGACAGATCTTACAATGAGCAGTTCTTC; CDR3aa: CASSQDFDRSYNEQFF
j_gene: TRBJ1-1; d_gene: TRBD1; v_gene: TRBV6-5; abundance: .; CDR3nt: TGTGCCAGCAGTACTTTACCGACAGGGGAGGGTGAAGCTTTCTTT; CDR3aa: CASSTLPTGEGEAFF
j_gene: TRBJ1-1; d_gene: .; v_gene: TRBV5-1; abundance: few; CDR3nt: TGCGCCAGCAGCTCGGATAGTACGAACACTGAAGCTTTCTTT; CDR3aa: CASSSDSTNTEAFF
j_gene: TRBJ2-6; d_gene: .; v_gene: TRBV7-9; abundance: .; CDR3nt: TGTGCCAGCAGCAACGTCCAGAGTGGGGCCAACGTCCTGACTTTC; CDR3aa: CASSNVQSGANVLTF
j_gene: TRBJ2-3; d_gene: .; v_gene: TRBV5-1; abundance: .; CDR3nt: TGCGCCAGCAGCTTCCCTTCCGATACGCAGTATTTT; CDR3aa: CASSFPSDTQYF
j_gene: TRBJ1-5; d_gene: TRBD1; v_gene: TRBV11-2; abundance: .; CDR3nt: TGTGCCAGCACCGGGACGGGACAGGGCCTTTTGGGTCAGCCCCAGCATTTT; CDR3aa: CASTGTGQGLLGQPQHF
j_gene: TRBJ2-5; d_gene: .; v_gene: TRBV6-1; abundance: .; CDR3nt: TGTGCCAGCAGTGAATATGCGGGAGAGACCCAGTACTTC; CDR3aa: CASSEYAGETQYF
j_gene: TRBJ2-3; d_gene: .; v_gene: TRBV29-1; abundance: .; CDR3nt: TGCAGCGAAGGGGTGGGACATACGCAGTATTTT; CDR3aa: CSEGVGHTQYF
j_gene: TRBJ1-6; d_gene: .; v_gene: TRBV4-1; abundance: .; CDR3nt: TGCGCCAGCAGCCAAGATAGTACAGTAGTATTTTCACCCCTCCACTTT; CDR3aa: CASSQDSTVVFSPLHF
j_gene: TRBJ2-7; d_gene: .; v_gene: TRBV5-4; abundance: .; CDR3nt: TGCGCCAGCAGCCAAGGGGTTTCTTCCTACGAGCAGTACTTC; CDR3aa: CASSQGVSSYEQYF
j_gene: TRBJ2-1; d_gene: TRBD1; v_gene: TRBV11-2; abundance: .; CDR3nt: TGTGCCAGCAGCCAATCGGGACAGGACTACAATGAGCAGTTCTTC; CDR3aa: CASSQSGQDYNEQFF
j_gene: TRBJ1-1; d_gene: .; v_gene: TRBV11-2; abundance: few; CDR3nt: TGTGCCAGCAGGCCACAGGCGAGGTGGACTGAAGCTTTCTTT; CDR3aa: CASRPQARWTEAFF
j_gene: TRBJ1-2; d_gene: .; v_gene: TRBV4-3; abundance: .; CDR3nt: TGCGCCAGCAGCCAGTTCAGGGCGGACGGCTACACCTTC; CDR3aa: CASSQFRADGYTF